Presented here are 14 T cell receptor beta chains from one specimen sequenced in a study of cytomegalovirus exposure and HLA in healthy donors. The table came from immunoSEQ multiplex PCR; TCRdb's copy has only in-frame clones and leaves some out. Of 50,000 to 65,000 clones in the sample, approximately 95% were seen once. What was sequenced was PBMCs. These receptors were obtained from a woman aged 18-29 years in good health and CMV-seropositive.

The genes are TRBV30 and TRBJ2-7; 10 positions agree with TRBD2. Trimming cost V 7 bases and J 4 bases; bases outside gene matches: 16. Germline assignment: CDR1 GTSNPN and CDR2 SVGIG (reference sequence). The CDR3 runs 16 residues. CDR3 in amino acids: CAFRRGAGGPGYEQYF. DNA of the CDR3: TGTGCCTTCCGAAGGGGAGCGGGGGGGCCTGGGTACGAGCAGTACTTC.

The chain is built from TRBV7-9 and TRBJ2-3; TRBD2 matches 9 bases. Germline lookup yields CDR1 SEHNR and CDR2 FQNEAQ (reference sequence). This CDR3 has 14 amino acids. J gave up 6 bases and V 2 bases, and 3 bases lay outside the gene matches. The CDR3 DNA sequence: TGTGCCAGCAGCTTAAGCGGGAGGACCGATACGCAGTATTTT. Its protein is CASSLSGRTDTQYF.

This rearrangement joins TRBV6-6 to TRBJ2-2; TRBD1 is a possible D gene (6 bases). The CDR3 extends over 14 amino acids. V lost 8 bases, J lost 5 bases, and 15 bases lay in between. From germline, CDR1 is MNHNY and CDR2 SVGAGI (reference sequence). CDR3 nucleotides: TGTGCCAGCGGCGAGGGGGTGAGGACCGGGGAGCTGTTTTTT. It codes for CASGEGVRTGELFF.

V usage is TRBV19 and J usage is TRBJ2-3, with a possible D match to TRBD2 (6 bases). The CDR3 consists of 16 residues. Between the trimmed V and J ends, which lost 1 base and 2 bases, there was a span of 13 bases. The V gene's germline CDR1 is LNHDA and CDR2 SQIVND (reference sequence). CDR3 protein: CASSIVGRGLTDTQYF. CDR3 sequence (DNA): TGTGCCAGTAGTATAGTAGGAAGGGGACTCACAGATACGCAGTATTTT.

The J gene is TRBJ2-5, the V gene TRBV15, with TRBD1 matching over 8 bases. Trimming took 4 bases from V and 7 from J; bases not matched to a gene: 17. Germline CDR1 reads LNHNV; CDR2 reads YYDKDF (reference sequence). This CDR3 region has 17 residues. CDR3 sequence: CATSTRTGQGGRGTQYF. Written as DNA, the CDR3 is TGTGCCACCAGCACCCGAACAGGACAGGGAGGACGGGGGACCCAGTACTTC.

This chain links TRBV29-1 with TRBJ2-1; no clear D. V lost 0 bases and J 8 bases, leaving 20 bases between the germline ends. Germline CDR1 reads SQVTM; CDR2 reads ANQGSEA. This CDR3 has 16 amino acids. The CDR3 DNA is TGCAGCGTTGAAGATAGTGGGCTCTTCTCCATGGATGAGCAGTTCTTC. This codes for CSVEDSGLFSMDEQFF.

This clone was seen a single time. J is TRBJ1-2 and V is TRBV5-5; 10 bases fit TRBD1. The trim removed 3 bases at V and 4 bases at J, leaving 3 bases unmatched. The CDR3 has 14 residues. Germline lookup yields CDR1 SGHKS and CDR2 YYEKEE (reference sequence). CDR3 nucleotides: TGTGCCAGCAGCTGGGACAGGGGCTTCTATGGCTACACCTTC. This gives the protein CASSWDRGFYGYTF.

The chain has TRBV7-2 and TRBJ1-1; a possible D gene is TRBD1 (6 bases). Between the trimmed V and J ends, which lost 2 bases and 1 base, there was a span of 11 bases. CDR3 length: 15 amino acids. Germline values: CDR1 SGHTA, CDR2 FQGNSA. CDR3 nucleotide sequence: TGTGCCAGCAGCTTATGGGGGGGCGGGAACACTGAAGCTTTCTTT. Encoded protein: CASSLWGGGNTEAFF.

The chain couples TRBV19 to TRBJ1-5, with 10 bases identical to TRBD1. Trimming took 5 bases from V and 6 from J; bases not matched to a gene: 4. CDR1 and CDR2 (germline): LNHDA, SQIVND (reference sequence). The CDR3 spans 14 residues. CDR3 protein: CASSSDRGPQPQHF. The CDR3 DNA reads as TGTGCCAGTAGTTCTGACAGGGGGCCTCAGCCCCAGCATTTT. Full variable domain (missing parts from reference TRBV19 and TRBJ1-5): DGGITQSPKYLFRKEGQNVTLSCEQNLNHDAMYWYRQDPGQGLRLIYYSQIVNDFQKGDIAEGYSVSREKKESFPLTVTSAQKNPTAFYLCASSSDRGPQPQHFGDGTRLSIL.

The chain employs TRBV7-2 and TRBJ1-2; maybe TRBD1 (6 bases). V dropped 2 bases and J dropped 6 bases, with 22 bases sitting between them. The germline gives CDR1 SGHTA, CDR2 FQGNSA. This CDR3 is 17 amino acids long. The DNA of the CDR3 is TGTGCCAGCAGCTTAAAGTTCCCAGGGGACGGGCAGGATGGCTACACCTTC. This gives the protein CASSLKFPGDGQDGYTF.

The chain has TRBV7-9 and TRBJ2-3; TRBD2 matches 9 bases. Germline CDR1 reads SEHNR; CDR2 reads FQNEAQ (reference sequence). The CDR3 consists of 17 residues. The ends lost 0 bases at V and 2 bases at J; junction bases unmatched: 6. DNA of the CDR3: TGTGCCAGCAGCTTAGCCGAGACTAGCGGAAACACAGATACGCAGTATTTT. It yields the protein CASSLAETSGNTDTQYF.

For the CDR3, the DNA is TGCGCCAGCAGCCCGCAGGGGGCCGCTTACGAGCAGTACTTC. This sequence encodes CASSPQGAAYEQYF. The chain links TRBV5-1 to TRBJ2-7, with TRBD1 matching 8 bases. Germline CDR1 and CDR2: SGHRS and YFSETQ. The CDR3 extends over 14 amino acids. Trimming removed 4 bases from V and 4 bases from J; junction bases left unmatched: 7.

V usage is TRBV11-1 and J usage is TRBJ2-4; 7 bases agree with TRBD1. With 1 base clipped from V and 6 bases from J, the junction kept 12 bases outside the gene matches. This CDR3 spans 17 amino acids. The germline V gene has CDR1 SGHAT and CDR2 FQDESV (reference sequence). DNA for the CDR3: TGTGCCAGCAGCTTAGGAAAGGGGACAGCTCGAGCAAACATTCAGTACTTC. Translation: CASSLGKGTARANIQYF.

There are a few counts of this clone. The V and J genes are TRBV27 and TRBJ1-5, with TRBD1 matching over 7 bases. V trimming: 6 bases; J trimming: 1 base; junction bases outside the gene matches: 3. This CDR3 contains 14 residues. Germline V gives CDR1 MNHEY, CDR2 SMNVEV (reference sequence). This CDR3 reads CASSMTGSNQPQHF. As DNA, the CDR3 is TGTGCCAGCAGCATGACAGGGAGCAATCAGCCCCAGCATTTT.